The 7 T cell receptor beta chains in this list originate from one sample, sequenced in a study of a mutant IDH1 vaccine in newly diagnosed glioma. Antigen specificity for these receptors is unknown. Time point: week 47, end of study. Vaccinated patients received 300 ug of mutant IDH1 20-mer peptide per dose, with topical imiquimod. Libraries were prepared by immunoSEQ multiplex PCR; TCRdb keeps only in-frame clonotypes and omits some of them. The table shows 50,000 to 65,000 clones, with roughly 80% occurring only once. The sample consisted of PBMCs, taken from a glioma patient whose treatment included an IDH1 peptide vaccine. The receptors were gathered from a woman between 50 and 59 years old with glioma.

This sequence joins TRBV11-1 and TRBJ1-1, with D hard to call. CDR3 length: 13 amino acids. V was clipped by 7 bases and J by 1 base, with 10 bases between them. CDR1 is SGHAT and CDR2 is FQDESV in the germline V gene (reference sequence). The CDR3 protein is CASTRDTNTEAFF. The CDR3 DNA reads TGTGCCAGCACCCGGGATACGAACACTGAAGCTTTCTTT.

In this sample, this clone turned up a few times. The rearrangement joins TRBV7-9 to TRBJ1-2; 7 nucleotides align to TRBD1. Germline V gene data show CDR1 as SEHNR and CDR2 as FQNEAQ (reference sequence). J gave up 6 bases and V 3 bases, and 10 bases lay outside the gene matches. This CDR3 is 15 amino acids long. The CDR3: CASSLPPGGADGYTF. CDR3 DNA sequence: TGTGCCAGCAGCTTGCCCCCAGGGGGGGCAGATGGCTACACCTTC.

The chain is built from TRBV9 and TRBJ1-1; D not resolved. The germline V gene encodes CDR1 SGDLS and CDR2 YYNGEE. Trimming took off 0 bases at V and 1 base at J, with 10 bases between the two ends. The CDR3 loop spans 15 amino acids. The CDR3 bases are TGTGCCAGCAGCGTAGGAGTGGTGGGGAACACTGAAGCTTTCTTT. Translating gives CASSVGVVGNTEAFF. The complete variable domain, with remaining parts taken from reference TRBV9 and TRBJ1-1, reads DSGVTQTPKHLITATGQRVTLRCSPRSGDLSVYWYQQSLDQGLQFLIQYYNGEERAKGNILERFSAQQFPDLHSELNLSSLELGDSALYFCASSVGVVGNTEAFFGQGTRLTVV.

V usage is TRBV28 and J usage is TRBJ1-2, with D hard to call. The CDR3 consists of 11 residues. The germline V gene encodes CDR1 MDHEN and CDR2 SYDVKM. V lost 6 bases to trimming and J lost 8 bases, with 10 bases between them. The CDR3 bases are TGTGCCAGCAGCGGTAACCAGGGCTACACCTTC. Its translation is CASSGNQGYTF.

The chain carries TRBV19 and TRBJ1-2; D not certain. The CDR3 consists of 14 residues. Germline V CDR1 and CDR2: LNHDA, SQIVND (reference sequence). Trimming took 7 bases from V and 1 from J, leaving 13 bases between them. The CDR3 sequence is CASIDAGINYGYTF. In DNA form, the CDR3 reads TGTGCCAGTATAGACGCCGGAATTAACTATGGCTACACCTTC.

The V and J genes are TRBV1 and TRBJ2-7. TRBV1 is designated a pseudogene. The CDR3 contains 11 residues. CDR3 DNA sequence: TGCACCAGCAGCCTCTCCTACGAGCAGTACTTC. Protein: CTSSLSYEQYF.

Here the CDR3 DNA reads TGTGCCAGCAGCCCCCCTGGGAATTCACCCCTCCACTTT. It encodes CASSPPGNSPLHF. V gene TRBV5-6 combines with J gene TRBJ1-6; unclear D gene. Trimming stripped 4 bases from V and 7 bases from J, with 9 bases between. Germline CDR1 reads SGHDT; CDR2 reads YYEEEE. CDR3 length: 13 amino acids.